This section outlines one T cell receptor beta chain sequence together with its context. The target antigen is unknown. Expressed TCRB transcripts got sequenced, as all isolated RNA was reverse transcribed. The assay was immunoSEQ multiplex PCR, and TCRdb's table has in-frame clones only and misses some. The sample lists tens of thousands of clones, 50% to 75% occurring once. The sample comes from a study of beta chain features in type 1 diabetes. A single heparinised blood sample, averaging about 120 mL, was obtained per donor. CD45RO/CCR7/CD25/CD127/CD95/CD27 separated CD4+ naive, central memory, regulatory and stem cell-like memory cells by sorting. Purity exceeding 95% was reached by all sorted populations. Study-wide results and caveats: VDJ junctions from patients with type 1 diabetes contained fewer insertions and more deletions. Moderate but significant shortening of TCRB CDR3s was recorded in all four CD4+ subsets from Type 1 diabetes patients.

Germline V CDR1 and CDR2: LGHNA, YNFKEQ. The CDR3 contains 16 residues. V lost 3 bases, J lost 6 bases, and 20 bases lay in between. The sequence was collected from a woman in her 30s with type 1 diabetes. J is TRBJ1-1 and V is TRBV4-2, with D possibly TRBD1 on 6 matching bases. Sequences were obtained from stem cell memory CD4+ T cells from blood. CDR3: CASSQGAPQGRAEAFF. The CDR3 nucleotides read TGTGCCAGCAGCCAGGGAGCCCCACAGGGTCGCGCTGAAGCTTTCTTT.